This TCR beta chain was observed in a study of cytomegalovirus exposure and HLA in healthy donors. 13 Jbeta primers and 60 Vbeta primers were used for the PCR. Produced via immunoSEQ multiplex PCR; TCRdb's table is partial and in-frame only. Of 200,000 or so clones in the sample, 82% were seen once. After removal of 5 bases from V and 3 bases from J, the junction contained 10 bases not matched to a gene. Germline V gives CDR1 SGHRS, CDR2 YFSETQ. The CDR3 has 15 residues. The material sequenced was PBMCs. This receptor was identified in a boy aged 2 to 10 in good health and CMV-seronegative. The chain combines TRBV5-1 with TRBJ1-1; 7 bases agree with TRBD1. CDR3 amino acids: CASRSLGGADTEAFF. In nucleotides, the CDR3 is TGCGCCAGCAGATCTCTAGGGGGCGCCGACACTGAAGCTTTCTTT.